Listed below are T cell receptor beta chains from one sample, sequenced in a study of shared T cell receptors in the human thymus. Measured with immunoSEQ multiplex PCR; TCRdb has only the in-frame clones, and not every one. The table records some 640,000 clones, approximately 89% of them present only once. The same specimen was also included in a second study, on human thymus T cells.

The sequenced sample was thymocytes. The receptors come from a boy younger than two with a congenital heart defect. The CDR3 runs from the conserved cysteine through the conserved F or W. A D gene is named only where the DNA matches it firmly. Clone size, where shown, is once, few, many, or a class for clones that have expanded.

TGCAGTGCTAGGTTAGTGGATACGCAGTATTTT,CSARLVDTQYF,NA,NA,TRBV20-1,TRBJ2-3
TGTGCCAGCAGCGCCCTGACAGCCCATAACTATGGCTACACCTTC,CASSALTAHNYGYTF,once,NA,TRBV4-2,TRBJ1-2
TGTGCCAGAAGCCACCACCCTACTCCGGGACTAGGTCAGCGGGGTCGGGCCAAAAACATTCAGTACTTC,CARSHHPTPGLGQRGRAKNIQYF,NA,NA,TRBV7-5,TRBJ2-4
TGTGCCAGCAGCGTAGGAGCAGGGGGGAACACTGAAGCTTTCTTT,CASSVGAGGNTEAFF,once,TRBD1,TRBV9,TRBJ1-1
TGTGCCAGCAGTTTACCGACTAGCGGGAGCATCAGCTCCTACAATGAGCAGTTCTTC,CASSLPTSGSISSYNEQFF,NA,TRBD2,TRBV27,TRBJ2-1
TGTGCCAGCAGTAGCAGGGGAGATGAAGCTTTCTTT,CASSSRGDEAFF,NA,NA,TRBV9,TRBJ1-1
TGCGCCAGCAGCTCACCTACCGGGACTGATAGCTCCTACAATGAGCAGTTCTTC,CASSSPTGTDSSYNEQFF,once,NA,TRBV5-1,TRBJ2-1
TGTGCCAGCAGCTTATGGAGACCCGGGACACCGAACTCCTACGAGCAGTACTTC,CASSLWRPGTPNSYEQYF,NA,NA,TRBV7-9,TRBJ2-7
TGTGCCAGTAGTATACCCCTTAGGGGAAAAAGAGCGGGGGCCAAAAACATTCAGTACTTC,CASSIPLRGKRAGAKNIQYF,once,TRBD2,TRBV19,TRBJ2-4
TGTGCCAGCAGGGCATCTAAGGGGGCGCATGGCTACACCTTC,CASRASKGAHGYTF,once,TRBD1,TRBV2,TRBJ1-2